This TCR beta chain was recorded in a study of T cells in Graves' hyperthyroidism and ophthalmopathy (dated by TCRdb to between 2018 and 2021). Notes on the research overall: Peripheral blood samples were taken at initial diagnosis, before any treatment was given. The 100 or so discovery patients were randomly split 7:3 into training and test sets. Once sampling was done, hyperthyroidism patients were given methimazole at a starting dose of 30 mg daily, whereas ophthalmopathy patients were given high-dose intravenous methylprednisolone. Prospective prediction of ophthalmopathy was tested in an independent validation cohort of 18 to 20 hyperthyroidism patients and around 16 patients who later progressed to ophthalmopathy. In addition, the study compared T-cell repertoires in thyroid tissue and in blood from roughly 6 Graves' hyperthyroidism patients. The paper reports TCR Vbeta CDR3 sequencing of more than 120 peripheral blood samples: approximately 41 ophthalmopathy, over 70 hyperthyroidism and around 17 progressor patients. To identify TCR V-J signatures that set the groups apart, the researchers used a discovery cohort of 100 patients, made up of 40 to 45 with Graves' ophthalmopathy and 57 with stable Graves' hyperthyroidism. Results the study describes overall, beyond this receptor: In validation, the model predicted progression to ophthalmopathy a median of about 6.5 months before onset, with about 64% sensitivity and 72.22% specificity. In cross-validation, a model built on a 13 V-J signature told ophthalmopathy apart from stable hyperthyroidism with over 85% sensitivity and approximately 84% specificity, and in testing the same model reached 80%/75%. No statistical method was used to set the sample size in advance, and investigators knew the group allocation. Most expanded thyroid clonotypes (frequency above 0.001) were also detected in blood, a finding suggesting that blood repertoires may reflect thyroid immune responses.

Amplification of TCR beta CDR3 regions was carried out from RNA transcripts. The TCR CDR3 was subjected to a first round of RT-PCR using the HTBI primer set and the Qiagen OneStep RT-PCR kit. Libraries were constructed in a second round of multiplex PCR, after which size selection and purification were carried out. Sequencing of the libraries was done on an Illumina HiSeq2000 using paired-end 100 bp reads. Per the authors' processing: SOAPnuke was used to process the raw data, throwing out any read that contained adapters or uncalled bases, had a mean Phred below 15, or lacked an exact constant-primer or identifier match. High-quality paired reads were merged with COPE v1.2.5, and unique nucleotide sequences were defined as clonotypes. MiTCR v1.1 was used to align the clonotypes against IMGT TRBV, TRBD and TRBJ reference segments. The analysis was restricted to V-J combinations with a frequency above 0.0001, which together covered 99.2% of the repertoires. A TCS score was defined as the ratio of F50 (clonal expansion) to E x V (chaos), with BLOSUM62-based TCRdist applied between CDR3 peptides within each V-J. Welch's t-statistics and random forest reduced around 550 V-J features to roughly 13, which were used in a naive Bayes classifier (R e1071). TCRdb cleaned the public reads at Q25 with fastp, built clones with MiXCR and kept in-frame beta chains. All rows with the same CDR3 protein become a single entry with the most common DNA and genes. TCRdb assigned the V and J calls; the authors' analysis was not used. A total of a few hundred thousand distinct CDR3 sequences appear in this sample, around 14% of them only once. Jointly, the top ten make up under 7.5% of the sample.

Stable Graves' hyperthyroidism was defined as the absence of progression to ophthalmopathy over 18 months of follow-up. Hyperthyroidism patients were aged 18 to 65 years and newly diagnosed, with disease duration of less than 2 months. Patients with uncontrolled infections, other autoimmune diseases, pregnancy or lactation were excluded. Diagnoses were based on clinical symptoms, serum thyroxine and TRAb, thyroid ultrasound and orbital computed tomography. Ficoll-Paque density gradient centrifugation was used to isolate PBMCs from 8.5 to 10 ml of fresh peripheral blood. Trizol reagent was used to extract total RNA, and RNA quality was then checked on an Agilent 2100 Bioanalyzer. Ten or more counts support this clonotype. Its antigen is not yet known. One base away there is no much larger clone; base qualities are not given. The sample taken for sequencing was blood. This TCR derives from a woman aged 25-40 years with Graves' hyperthyroidism.

CDR3 loop: CASRITGFEQYF. The sequence in DNA is TGTGCCAGCAGAATCACAGGATTCGAGCAGTACTTC. The chain is assembled from TRBV28 and TRBJ2-7, and TRBD1 may be the D gene, going by 5 matching bases. From cysteine to phenylalanine, the CDR3 is 12 amino acids long. The sequence is cut down to CDR3 DNA, 36 bases in frame from base 1. For CDR1 and CDR2, the germline V gene lists MDHEN and SYDVKM. Deletion took 6 bases off V and 6 bases off J, with a span of 12 bases between the germline ends.